One sample yielded the 10 T cell receptor beta chains listed below, sequenced in a study of blood T cell repertoires in COVID-19. The table came from immunoSEQ multiplex PCR; TCRdb's copy has only in-frame clones and leaves some out. The sample lists over 200,000 clones; 75% to 90% were seen once. Sample: PBMCs or T cells enriched from blood (not recorded which). The receptors stem from a man in his forties who had recovered from COVID-19.

The CDR3 DNA follows: TGTGCCACCAGTGAAAATGCCGGGACAGAGATAAACAATGAGCAGTTCTTC. Translating gives CATSENAGTEINNEQFF. The rearrangement joins TRBV24-1 to TRBJ2-1, with TRBD1 matching 7 bases. The CDR3 is 17 residues long. CDR1 and CDR2 from the germline V gene are KGHDR and SFDVKD. J lost 5 bases, V lost 4 bases, and 13 bases had no gene match.

V and J are TRBV9 and TRBJ1-2; D might be TRBD1 (5 bases). This CDR3 is built from 12 residues. Trimming removed 0 bases at V and 7 bases at J, with 7 bases between. Germline V gene sequence: CDR1 SGDLS, CDR2 YYNGEE. CDR3 sequence: CASSVVQGGYTF. CDR3 DNA sequence: TGTGCCAGCAGCGTAGTTCAGGGTGGCTACACCTTC.

This clone was detected a few times. This chain links TRBV14 with TRBJ1-3, with D possibly matching TRBD1 (5 bases). Germline CDR1 is SGHDN and CDR2 is FVKESK. V lost 1 base and J 2 bases, leaving 12 bases between the germline ends. The CDR3 loop spans 16 amino acids. CDR3 protein: CASSQVTRAAGNTIYF. CDR3 coding DNA: TGTGCCAGCAGCCAAGTCACCAGGGCCGCTGGAAACACCATATATTTT.

J is TRBJ1-2 and V is TRBV7-9, with 8 positions matching TRBD1. V lost 3 bases to trimming and J lost 8 bases; unmatched junction nucleotides: 8. Looked up from germline, CDR1 is SEHNR and CDR2 is FQNEAQ (reference sequence). The CDR3 runs to 14 residues. CDR3 sequence: CASSFGQGIYGYTF. The CDR3 DNA is TGTGCCAGCAGCTTTGGACAGGGTATCTACGGCTACACCTTC.

Note on this clone: The sample has other DNA sequences that encode this CDR3 too. This chain connects TRBV11-2 to TRBJ2-1; 7 nucleotides align to TRBD1. Germline assignment: CDR1 SGHAT and CDR2 FQNNGV. With V trimmed by 5 bases and J by 5 bases, 9 bases remained unmatched. The CDR3 has 15 amino acids. CDR3 nucleotides: TGTGCCAGCAGCCTCATAACCGGGACAGACAATGAGCAGTTCTTC. Translation: CASSLITGTDNEQFF.

This clone was detected only once. The chain joins TRBV18 to TRBJ1-2; D uncertain. The CDR3 extends over 14 amino acids. V was pared by 1 base and J by 2 bases, with 8 bases between. CDR1 and CDR2 from the germline V gene are KGHSH and LQKENI. The CDR3 is CASSPQRENYGYTF. The CDR3 nucleotides are TGTGCCAGCTCACCACAACGAGAGAACTATGGCTACACCTTC.

This chain joins TRBV5-5 and TRBJ2-6; D gene ambiguous. V gave up 2 bases and J gave up 4 bases, with 10 bases separating them. The CDR3 has 15 residues. Germline CDR1 SGHKS, CDR2 YYEKEE (reference sequence). This chain's CDR3 is CASSFETLGANVLTF. The DNA for the CDR3 is TGTGCCAGCAGCTTCGAGACACTGGGGGCCAACGTCCTGACTTTC.

This chain joins TRBV12-3 or TRBV12-4 and TRBJ2-7; D ambiguous. V lost 1 base and J lost 6, with 10 bases in between. This CDR3 contains 13 residues. The chain's CDR3 is CASSLVTSLEQYF. CDR3 DNA: TGTGCCAGCAGTTTAGTAACTTCCCTCGAGCAGTACTTC.

V is TRBV29-1 and J is TRBJ2-7; 8 nucleotides line up with TRBD2. The CDR3 contains 15 residues. J gave up 3 bases and V 2 bases, and 9 bases lay outside the gene matches. The germline V gene has CDR1 SQVTM and CDR2 ANQGSEA. For the CDR3, the DNA is TGCAGCGTTGAACGGCCGGGAGGGGTGGACTACGAGCAGTACTTC. It specifies CSVERPGGVDYEQYF.

The chain is built from TRBV11-2 and TRBJ2-1; 8 positions match TRBD1. J was trimmed by 7 bases and V by 6 bases; bases with no gene match: 2. Germline CDR1 is SGHAT and CDR2 is FQNNGV. The length of the CDR3 is 12 residues. CDR3 sequence reads: CASRTGVNEQFF. In DNA, the CDR3 is TGTGCCAGCAGGACAGGGGTGAATGAGCAGTTCTTC. The full variable domain, its missing parts supplied by reference TRBV11-2 and TRBJ2-1, is EAGVAQSPRYKIIEKRQSVAFWCNPISGHATLYWYQQILGQGPKLLIQFQNNGVVDDSQLPKDRFSAERLKGVDSTLKIQPAKLEDSAVYLCASRTGVNEQFFGPGTRLTVL.